The 23 T cell receptor beta chains listed next were all sequenced from one sample in a study of cytomegalovirus exposure and HLA in healthy donors. PCR amplification relied on 60 Vbeta primers (plus 13 Jbeta primers). The method was immunoSEQ multiplex PCR; TCRdb's version includes in-frame clones alone and lacks a portion of them. Among 150,000 to 200,000 clones listed, roughly 74% were seen once. The sample taken for sequencing was PBMCs. These receptors came from a male donor in good health and CMV-seronegative.

This rearrangement joins TRBV27 to TRBJ1-4; D might be TRBD1 (5 bases). The CDR3 spans 15 residues. The ends were cut back, 5 bases at V and 3 bases at J, with 13 bases in the middle. Germline V CDR1 and CDR2: MNHEY, SMNVEV (reference sequence). CDR3 region: CASSLGGLANEKLFF. For the CDR3, the DNA is TGTGCCAGCAGTCTGGGGGGGTTGGCTAATGAAAAACTGTTTTTT.

This clone was seen once. At the DNA level, this CDR3 is encoded by other sequences in the same sample as well. The CDR3 sequence is CASSVLSAGELFF. In DNA, the CDR3 is TGTGCCAGCAGCGTACTCTCTGCCGGGGAGCTGTTTTTT. The gene calls are TRBV9 and TRBJ2-2, with D unclear. V was trimmed by 1 base and J by 6 bases, leaving 7 bases between them. The CDR3 spans 13 residues. Germline CDR1 reads SGDLS; CDR2 reads YYNGEE.

The J gene is TRBJ2-4, the V gene TRBV6-6; no clear D gene. V lost 2 bases and J 8 bases, leaving 7 bases between the germline ends. This CDR3 is 12 amino acids long. Germline values: CDR1 MNHNY, CDR2 SVGAGI (reference sequence). The CDR3 DNA sequence: TGTGCCAGCAGTTACACCAGCGACATTCAGTACTTC. Protein: CASSYTSDIQYF.

As concerns this clone: One junction end does not reproduce the germline sequence, and a read error may be involved. CDR3 sequence reads: CAGSPDKSYGYTF. In DNA form, the CDR3 reads TGTGCCGGCAGTCCTGACAAGTCCTATGGCTACACCTTC. The V and J genes are TRBV2 and TRBJ1-2; D ambiguous. Germline V lookup: CDR1 SNHLY, CDR2 FYNNEI. The CDR3 has 13 residues.

The CDR3 protein is CASSIGQGRFYGYTF. For the CDR3, the DNA is TGTGCCAGCAGTATCGGACAGGGGCGGTTCTATGGCTACACCTTC. V and J are TRBV7-8 and TRBJ1-2, with 9 bases that match TRBD1. Germline V CDR1 and CDR2: SGHVS, FQNEAQ. This CDR3 spans 15 amino acids. The V segment lost 6 bases and the J segment 4 bases; nucleotides outside the gene matches: 9.

The chain carries TRBV28 and TRBJ1-1; no definite D call. Deletions cut 2 bases from V and 8 bases from J, with 6 bases between. CDR1 MDHEN and CDR2 SYDVKM come from the germline V gene. The CDR3 is 11 amino acids. The CDR3 nucleotides read TGTGCCAGCAGTTTAGGTCAGGAAGCTTTCTTT. It encodes CASSLGQEAFF.

The chain has TRBV28 and TRBJ2-4; D is ambiguous. Trimming took 5 bases from V and 5 from J, leaving 13 bases between them. The CDR3 runs to 14 residues. CDR1 and CDR2 from the germline V gene are MDHEN and SYDVKM. The CDR3 DNA reads as TGTGCCAGCAGTGGAAGCTTTAGCCAAAACATTCAGTACTTC. Protein product: CASSGSFSQNIQYF.

This clone was found a few times. The chain combines TRBV5-6 with TRBJ2-7; 7 bases match TRBD2. The germline gives CDR1 SGHDT, CDR2 YYEEEE. The V segment lost 5 bases and the J segment 1 base; nucleotides outside the gene matches: 6. This CDR3 spans 14 amino acids. The DNA for the CDR3 is TGTGCCAGCAGTGGGGGGGGAGGTTCCTACGAGCAGTACTTC. Translation: CASSGGGGSYEQYF.

This rearrangement joins TRBV7-9 to TRBJ2-1; 7 bases agree with TRBD1. The CDR3 loop spans 14 amino acids. V lost 5 bases to trimming and J lost 9 bases; unmatched junction nucleotides: 10. The germline gives CDR1 SEHNR, CDR2 FQNEAQ (reference sequence). The CDR3 here is CASSQAGTVGEQFF. The DNA for the CDR3 is TGTGCCAGCAGCCAAGCCGGGACAGTTGGTGAGCAGTTCTTC.

The chain has TRBV18 and TRBJ2-7; D gene uncertain. The CDR3 sequence is 11 residues long. CDR1 is KGHSH and CDR2 is LQKENI in the germline V gene. Trimming shortened V by 6 bases and J by 1 base, and 4 bases separated the two germline ends. The CDR3 DNA follows: TGTGCCAGCTCCTTTTCCTACGAGCAGTACTTC. Residues: CASSFSYEQYF.

The CDR3 DNA sequence: TGTGCCTTCGGGACAGGGTACACCGGGGAGCTGTTTTTT. Its translation: CAFGTGYTGELFF. The J gene is TRBJ2-2, the V gene TRBV30; 9 positions match TRBD1. CDR3 length: 13 amino acids. Trimming took 7 bases from V and 3 from J; bases not matched to a gene: 3. Germline assignment: CDR1 GTSNPN and CDR2 SVGIG (reference sequence).

The V and J genes are TRBV4-2 and TRBJ2-2; 12 bases map to TRBD2. V lost 4 bases to trimming and J lost 0 bases; unmatched junction nucleotides: 0. CDR3 length: 16 amino acids. Germline assignment: CDR1 LGHNA and CDR2 YNFKEQ. Here the CDR3 DNA reads TGTGCCAGCAGCCCTAGCGGGGGGGCGAACACCGGGGAGCTGTTTTTT. Amino acids: CASSPSGGANTGELFF.

The chain combines TRBV7-9 with TRBJ1-1; no reliable D call. V dropped 4 bases and J dropped 1 base, with 22 bases sitting between them. In germline, CDR1 is SEHNR, CDR2 FQNEAQ (reference sequence). The CDR3 covers 18 residues. CDR3 in amino acids: CASSSGDRNPVGNTEAFF. CDR3 DNA: TGTGCCAGCAGCTCGGGAGACCGGAACCCCGTAGGGAACACTGAAGCTTTCTTT.

A single count supports this clone. This chain joins TRBV6-1 and TRBJ2-7, with D possibly matching TRBD2 (5 bases). Germline CDR1 is MNHNS and CDR2 is SASEGT. V shed 8 bases and J shed 7 bases, with 24 bases lying between them. The CDR3 extends over 15 amino acids. CDR3 sequence reads: CASLRSLWESGEQYF. DNA for the CDR3: TGTGCCAGCTTAAGATCCCTTTGGGAGTCGGGGGAGCAGTACTTC.

The J gene is TRBJ2-2, the V gene TRBV7-6; 12 bases are shared with TRBD2. V lost 1 base and J lost 0; bases outside the gene matches: 0. The germline CDR1 and CDR2 sequences are SGHVS and FNYEAQ. CDR3 length: 17 residues. CDR3 sequence: CASSLGTSGANTGELFF. CDR3 DNA: TGTGCCAGCAGCTTAGGGACTAGCGGGGCGAACACCGGGGAGCTGTTTTTT.

The chain recombines TRBV28 with TRBJ2-7, with TRBD2 matching over 15 bases. Germline V lookup: CDR1 MDHEN, CDR2 SYDVKM. With 6 bases clipped from V and 8 bases from J, the junction kept 11 bases outside the gene matches. This CDR3 comprises 16 residues. The CDR3 DNA follows: TGTGCCAGCAGCCTTGGACTAGCGGGAGGGACCCGGCAGCAGTACTTC. Translation: CASSLGLAGGTRQQYF. The full variable domain, rest sourced from reference TRBV28 and TRBJ2-7, is DVKVTQSSRYLVKRTGEKVFLECVQDMDHENMFWYRQDPGLGLRLIYFSYDVKMKEKGDIPEGYSVSREKKERFSLILESASTNQTSMYLCASSLGLAGGTRQQYFGPGTRLTVT.

This clone was seen more than once but under ten times. This chain links TRBV7-8 with TRBJ1-2; 8 nucleotides agree with TRBD1. The CDR3 runs 14 residues. V shed 5 bases and J 8 bases; nucleotides not matched to a gene: 10. Germline lookup yields CDR1 SGHVS and CDR2 FQNEAQ. In DNA form, the CDR3 reads TGTGCCAGCAGCCCATTAATACAGGGGGGGGGCTACACCTTC. This gives the protein CASSPLIQGGGYTF.

This chain joins TRBV7-3 and TRBJ2-5; TRBD2 matches at 16 bases. Germline CDR1 SGHTA, CDR2 FQGTGA. The CDR3 sequence is 18 residues long. Unmatched junction bases numbered 6, after V lost 4 bases and J lost 1 base. The CDR3 sequence is CASSSGLAGGLSQETQYF. CDR3 nucleotides: TGTGCCAGCAGCTCGGGACTAGCGGGAGGGCTGTCCCAAGAGACCCAGTACTTC.

The CDR3 loop is CASSFDRGGSGRSNEQFF. CDR3 sequence (DNA): TGTGCCAGCAGTTTTGACAGGGGTGGTAGCGGGAGATCTAATGAGCAGTTCTTC. The chain is built from TRBV7-3 and TRBJ2-1; perhaps TRBD2 as D (9 bases). The CDR3 is made up of 18 amino acids. Trimming removed 6 bases at V and 7 bases at J, with 28 bases between. Germline lookup yields CDR1 SGHTA and CDR2 FQGTGA.

The V gene is TRBV27, the J gene TRBJ1-6; no reliable D call. Trimming removed 7 bases at V and 10 bases at J, with 17 bases between. The CDR3 is 14 residues long. The germline V gene encodes CDR1 MNHEY and CDR2 SMNVEV (reference sequence). The CDR3 DNA is TGTGCCAGCAAACCCCTGGGTCAGGCATCACCCCTCCACTTT. This translates into CASKPLGQASPLHF.

The V gene is TRBV9, the J gene TRBJ2-5, with 9 positions matching TRBD2. Germline-derived CDR1 and CDR2 are SGDLS and YYNGEE. The J segment lost 5 bases and the V segment lost 0 bases, leaving 11 bases of the junction unmatched. The CDR3 has 17 residues. As DNA, the CDR3 is TGTGCCAGCAGCGTAGTCGCGGGGGGGCCATCGCGCGAGACCCAGTACTTC. Protein: CASSVVAGGPSRETQYF.

This clone came up many times. The J gene is TRBJ1-1, the V gene TRBV7-3; D gene uncertain. Germline loops: CDR1 SGHTA, CDR2 FQGTGA. The V end lost 5 bases, the J end lost 1 base, and 8 bases lay between the germline ends. The CDR3 contains 13 residues. In nucleotides, the CDR3 is TGTGCCAGCAGCACCACGGGGAACACTGAAGCTTTCTTT. Translated, it gives CASSTTGNTEAFF.

The V call is TRBV5-6, the J call TRBJ2-7, with D possibly matching TRBD2 (5 bases). Germline CDR1 reads SGHDT; CDR2 reads YYEEEE. V lost 6 bases and J 5 bases, leaving 15 bases between the germline ends. The CDR3 is made up of 13 amino acids. The CDR3 sequence is CASTPWSGHEQYF. The CDR3 DNA reads as TGTGCCAGCACCCCGTGGAGCGGCCACGAGCAGTACTTC.